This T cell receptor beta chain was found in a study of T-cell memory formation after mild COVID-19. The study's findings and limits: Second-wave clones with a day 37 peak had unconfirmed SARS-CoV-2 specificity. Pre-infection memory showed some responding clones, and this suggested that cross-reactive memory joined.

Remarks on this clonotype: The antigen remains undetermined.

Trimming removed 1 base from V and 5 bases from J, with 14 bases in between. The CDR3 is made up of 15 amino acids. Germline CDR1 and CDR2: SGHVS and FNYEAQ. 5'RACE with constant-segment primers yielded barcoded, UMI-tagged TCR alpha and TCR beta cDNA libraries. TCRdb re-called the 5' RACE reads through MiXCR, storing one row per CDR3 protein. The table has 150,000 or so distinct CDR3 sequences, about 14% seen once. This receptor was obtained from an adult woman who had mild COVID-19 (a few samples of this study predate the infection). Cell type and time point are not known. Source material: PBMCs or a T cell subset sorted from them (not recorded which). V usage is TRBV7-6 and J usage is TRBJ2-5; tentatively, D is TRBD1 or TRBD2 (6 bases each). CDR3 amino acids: CASSLGVRGPETQYF. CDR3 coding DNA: TGTGCCAGCAGCTTAGGGGTCCGGGGGCCGGAGACCCAGTACTTC.